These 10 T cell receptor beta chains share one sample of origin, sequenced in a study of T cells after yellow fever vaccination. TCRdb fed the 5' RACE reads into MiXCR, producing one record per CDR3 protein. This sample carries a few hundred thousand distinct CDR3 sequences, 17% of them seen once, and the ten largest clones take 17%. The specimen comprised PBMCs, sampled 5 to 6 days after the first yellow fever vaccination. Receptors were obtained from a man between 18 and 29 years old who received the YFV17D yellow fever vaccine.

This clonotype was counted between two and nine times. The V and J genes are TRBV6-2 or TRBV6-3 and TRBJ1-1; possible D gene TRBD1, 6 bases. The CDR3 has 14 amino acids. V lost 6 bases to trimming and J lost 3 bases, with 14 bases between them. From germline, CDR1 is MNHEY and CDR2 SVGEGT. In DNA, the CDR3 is TGTGCCAGCAGCCAGGGGATTTGGCACACTGAAGCTTTCTTT. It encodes CASSQGIWHTEAFF.

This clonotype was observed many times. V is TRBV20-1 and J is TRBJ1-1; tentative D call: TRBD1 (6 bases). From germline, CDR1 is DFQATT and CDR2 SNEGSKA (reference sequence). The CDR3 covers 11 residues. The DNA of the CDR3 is TGCCTGGGAGGGGGGGGAACTGAAGCTTTCTTT. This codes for CLGGGGTEAFF.

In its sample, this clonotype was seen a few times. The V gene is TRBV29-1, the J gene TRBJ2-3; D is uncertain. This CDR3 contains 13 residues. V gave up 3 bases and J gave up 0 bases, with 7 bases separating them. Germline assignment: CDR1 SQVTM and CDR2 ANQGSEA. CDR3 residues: CSVDGSSTDTQYF. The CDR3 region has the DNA TGCAGCGTTGACGGCAGCAGCACAGATACGCAGTATTTT.

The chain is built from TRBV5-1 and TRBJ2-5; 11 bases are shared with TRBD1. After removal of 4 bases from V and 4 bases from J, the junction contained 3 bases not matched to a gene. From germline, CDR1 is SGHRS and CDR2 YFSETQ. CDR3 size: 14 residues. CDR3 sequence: CASSEGQGVETQYF. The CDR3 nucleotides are TGCGCCAGCAGCGAGGGACAGGGGGTAGAGACCCAGTACTTC. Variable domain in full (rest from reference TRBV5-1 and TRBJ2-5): KAGVTQTPRYLIKTRGQQVTLSCSPISGHRSVSWYQQTPGQGLQFLFEYFSETQRNKGNFPGRFSGRQFSNSRSEMNVSTLELGDSALYLCASSEGQGVETQYFGPGTRLLVL.

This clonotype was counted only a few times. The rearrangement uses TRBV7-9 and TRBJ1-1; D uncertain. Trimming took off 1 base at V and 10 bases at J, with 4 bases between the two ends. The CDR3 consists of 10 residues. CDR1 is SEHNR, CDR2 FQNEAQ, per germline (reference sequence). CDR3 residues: CASSLDSAFF. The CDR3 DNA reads TGTGCCAGCAGCTTAGATTCAGCTTTCTTT.

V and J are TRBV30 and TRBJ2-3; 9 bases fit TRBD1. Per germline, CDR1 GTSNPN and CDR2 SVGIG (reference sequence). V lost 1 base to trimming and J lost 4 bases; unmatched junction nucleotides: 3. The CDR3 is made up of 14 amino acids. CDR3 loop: CAWSGRQGADTQYF. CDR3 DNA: TGTGCCTGGAGTGGCAGACAGGGGGCAGATACGCAGTATTTT. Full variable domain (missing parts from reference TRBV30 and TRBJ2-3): SQTIHQWPATLVQPVGSPLSLECTVEGTSNPNLYWYRQAAGRGLQLLFYSVGIGQISSEVPQNLSASRPQDRQFILSSKKLLLSDSGFYLCAWSGRQGADTQYFGPGTRLTVL.

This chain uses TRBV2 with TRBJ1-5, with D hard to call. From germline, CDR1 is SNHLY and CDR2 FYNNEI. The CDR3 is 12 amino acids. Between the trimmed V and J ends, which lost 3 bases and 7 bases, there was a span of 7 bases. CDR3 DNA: TGTGCCAGCAGTGAGTCACAGCAGCCCCAGCATTTT. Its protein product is CASSESQQPQHF.

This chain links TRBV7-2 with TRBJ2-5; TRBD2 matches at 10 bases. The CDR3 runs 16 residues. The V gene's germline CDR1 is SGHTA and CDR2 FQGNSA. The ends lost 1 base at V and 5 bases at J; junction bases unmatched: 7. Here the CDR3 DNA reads TGTGCCAGCAGCTTAGGGACCCTAGCGGGGGTGGAGACCCAGTACTTC. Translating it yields CASSLGTLAGVETQYF. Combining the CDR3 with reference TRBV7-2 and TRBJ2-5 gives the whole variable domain GAGVSQSPSNKVTEKGKDVELRCDPISGHTALYWYRQSLGQGLEFLIYFQGNSAPDKSGLPSDRFSAERTGGSVSTLTIQRTQQEDSAVYLCASSLGTLAGVETQYFGPGTRLLVL.

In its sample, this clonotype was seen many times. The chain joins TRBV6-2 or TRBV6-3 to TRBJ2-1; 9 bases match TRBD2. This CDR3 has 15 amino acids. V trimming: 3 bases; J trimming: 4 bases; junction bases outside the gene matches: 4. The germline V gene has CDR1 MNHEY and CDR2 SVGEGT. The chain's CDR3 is CASSYSGGQYNEQFF. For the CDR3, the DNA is TGTGCCAGCAGTTATAGCGGGGGCCAATACAATGAGCAGTTCTTC.

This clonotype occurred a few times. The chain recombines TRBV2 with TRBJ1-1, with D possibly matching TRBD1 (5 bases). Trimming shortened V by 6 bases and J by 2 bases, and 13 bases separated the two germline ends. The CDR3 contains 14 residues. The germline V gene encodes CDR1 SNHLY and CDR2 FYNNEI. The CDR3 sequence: CASSGWGLNTEAFF. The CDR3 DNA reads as TGTGCCAGCAGCGGGTGGGGGTTAAACACTGAAGCTTTCTTT.